What follows are 15 T cell receptor beta chains derived from one specimen sequenced in a study of T cell responses to AZD1222 COVID-19 vaccine. Clones were sequenced by immunoSEQ multiplex PCR, and TCRdb holds only the in-frame ones, with some missing. Of 130,000 or so clones in the sample, more than 80% were seen once. Source: peripheral blood, taken 28 days after the second dose of the MenACWY control vaccine. The source is an adult who received the MenACWY meningococcal vaccine as a control.

This clone appeared a few times. The V and J genes are TRBV5-4 and TRBJ2-1; 10 bases fit TRBD2. The CDR3 contains 16 residues. The V gene's germline CDR1 is SGHNT and CDR2 YYREEE (reference sequence). The V gene end was trimmed by 2 bases and the J gene end by 3 bases; junction bases not matched to a gene: 5. This CDR3 is CASSLSGLAVYNEQFF. The CDR3 DNA reads as TGTGCCAGCAGCTTATCAGGACTAGCGGTCTACAATGAGCAGTTCTTC.

The chain has TRBV7-9 and TRBJ1-2, with a tentative D call TRBD1 (6 bases). The length of the CDR3 is 17 residues. Trimming removed 4 bases at V and 4 bases at J, with 22 bases between. Per the germline V gene, CDR1 is SEHNR and CDR2 is FQNEAQ (reference sequence). CDR3 in DNA: TGTGCCAGCAGCTACAAGGGCCAGGGGCCCGGTGGCTATGGCTACACCTTC. Translating gives CASSYKGQGPGGYGYTF.

This rearrangement joins TRBV5-6 to TRBJ1-2; weak D call: TRBD1 (5 bases). This CDR3 spans 16 amino acids. Germline V gene lookup returns CDR1 SGHDT and CDR2 YYEEEE. The V gene lost 4 bases and the J gene lost 0 bases, with 16 bases spanning the gap. The CDR3 reads CASSTPGGASNYGYTF. As DNA, the CDR3 is TGTGCCAGCAGCACACCCGGCGGGGCTTCTAACTATGGCTACACCTTC.

V gene TRBV18 combines with J gene TRBJ1-4; D not resolved. Germline CDR1 and CDR2: KGHSH and LQKENI. Deletions cut 4 bases from V and 2 bases from J, with 20 bases between. This CDR3 is built from 18 residues. CDR3 residues: CASSLNRRGRGTNEKLFF. In nucleotides, the CDR3 is TGTGCCAGCTCACTTAATCGACGAGGGCGAGGGACTAATGAAAAACTGTTTTTT.

The chain recombines TRBV28 with TRBJ2-5; D may be TRBD2 (5 bases). Germline CDR1 MDHEN, CDR2 SYDVKM. Trimming pared 6 bases from V and 5 bases from J, leaving 13 bases between. The length of the CDR3 is 13 residues. The CDR3 DNA reads TGTGCCAGCAGAACGGGGTTACGGGAGACCCAGTACTTC. Protein: CASRTGLRETQYF.

The chain joins TRBV6-5 to TRBJ2-7; D is ambiguous. Per the germline V gene, CDR1 is MNHEY and CDR2 is SVGAGI. This CDR3 is 13 amino acids long. The V gene lost 7 bases and the J gene lost 2 bases, with 12 bases spanning the gap. The DNA for the CDR3 is TGTGCCAGCACCGAGAGCTTGACCTACGAGCAGTACTTC. It yields the protein CASTESLTYEQYF.

The chain recombines TRBV11-2 with TRBJ1-2; D gene uncertain. Germline lookup yields CDR1 SGHAT and CDR2 FQNNGV. The CDR3 consists of 15 residues. Trimming left V 5 bases short and J 8 bases short, with 21 bases between. The CDR3 region is CASSPPRMGMGGYTF. Written as DNA, the CDR3 is TGTGCCAGCAGCCCCCCACGTATGGGGATGGGCGGCTACACCTTC.

V gene TRBV7-2 combines with J gene TRBJ1-4; D is possibly TRBD1 (5 bases). The CDR3 is made up of 14 amino acids. Germline CDR1 SGHTA, CDR2 FQGNSA. V lost 1 base and J lost 7, with 10 bases in between. CDR3 loop: CASSLGGQGEKLFF. CDR3 DNA: TGTGCCAGCAGCTTAGGTGGCCAGGGTGAAAAACTGTTTTTT.

This rearrangement joins TRBV4-2 to TRBJ2-2; D might be TRBD2 (5 bases). Trimming stripped 1 base from V and 3 bases from J, with 12 bases between. Germline V gene data show CDR1 as LGHNA and CDR2 as YNFKEQ. CDR3 length: 16 residues. This chain's CDR3 is CASSQADLAYTGELFF. In DNA form, the CDR3 reads TGTGCCAGCAGCCAAGCAGACTTAGCGTACACCGGGGAGCTGTTTTTT.

The rearrangement joins TRBV15 to TRBJ1-5; D uncertain. The CDR3 length is 16 residues. Trimming pared 0 bases from V and 2 bases from J, leaving 11 bases between. Germline V gives CDR1 LNHNV, CDR2 YYDKDF (reference sequence). The CDR3 coding sequence is TGTGCCACCAGCAGAGATCGCGGGATTGGCAATCAGCCCCAGCATTTT. Translation gives CATSRDRGIGNQPQHF.

The chain combines TRBV28 with TRBJ2-3, with D possibly matching TRBD2 (6 bases). Germline CDR1 MDHEN, CDR2 SYDVKM. Trimming took 0 bases from V and 4 from J, leaving 14 bases between them. The CDR3 spans 16 residues. CDR3 sequence: CASSLWAGPGPDTQYF. The CDR3 nucleotides read TGTGCCAGCAGTTTATGGGCGGGACCCGGCCCAGATACGCAGTATTTT.

The chain has TRBV14 and TRBJ2-7, with TRBD2 matching 8 bases. CDR1 SGHDN and CDR2 FVKESK come from the germline V gene. V was clipped by 0 bases and J by 5 bases; unmatched bases: 9. The CDR3 is made up of 16 amino acids. CDR3 sequence reads: CASSQEISGGRHEQYF. For the CDR3, the DNA is TGTGCCAGCAGCCAAGAAATTTCGGGGGGGAGGCACGAGCAGTACTTC.

This sequence joins TRBV28 and TRBJ1-5, with 10 nucleotides matching TRBD1. Losses at the gene ends were 10 bases for V and 4 bases for J; bases not matched to a gene: 10. The CDR3 loop spans 15 amino acids. Looked up from germline, CDR1 is MDHEN and CDR2 is SYDVKM. CDR3 region: CATRLGQGLNQPQHF. The CDR3 DNA sequence: TGTGCCACCCGGTTGGGACAGGGGTTAAATCAGCCCCAGCATTTT.

The V call is TRBV5-8, the J call TRBJ1-1; TRBD1 is a possible D gene (6 bases). CDR3 length: 14 residues. Germline values: CDR1 SGHTS, CDR2 YDEGEE. Between the trimmed V and J ends, which lost 4 bases and 3 bases, there was a span of 13 bases. The CDR3 region is CASSLGGGYTEAFF. CDR3 in DNA: TGTGCCAGCAGCCTCGGGGGCGGCTACACTGAAGCTTTCTTT.

This chain links TRBV27 with TRBJ2-1, with D maybe TRBD2 (6 bases). Germline CDR1 MNHEY, CDR2 SMNVEV (reference sequence). The CDR3 has 12 residues. Trimming shortened V by 1 base and J by 9 bases, and 7 bases separated the two germline ends. Here the CDR3 DNA reads TGTGCCAGCAGTTTATGGGGAGGTGAGCAGTTCTTC. It specifies CASSLWGGEQFF.